This TCR beta chain was captured by sequencing in a study of T cell responses to AZD1222 COVID-19 vaccine. Study-level findings and limits: The sample set comprised mostly white British donors with more females, and clonal diversity was possibly underestimated. Spike was spanned by vaccine-associated CD4 TCRs, with dominance at 160-218 and 743-854.

J gave up 3 bases and V 7 bases, and 6 bases lay outside the gene matches. There are 13 residues in the CDR3. Germline CDR1 is SGHTA and CDR2 is FQGNSA. Concerning this clone itself: Its specificity is unknown.

Profiled with immunoSEQ multiplex PCR; TCRdb holds only in-frame clones, not every one. Altogether 150,000 to 250,000 clones are present, approximately 94% being singletons, with the ten largest covering approximately 1%. The TCR comes from an adult who received the AZD1222 COVID-19 vaccine. The source was peripheral blood, collected 28 days after the second AZD1222 dose. The rearrangement links TRBV7-2 to TRBJ2-7; TRBD2 matches 7 bases. CDR3: CASTLSGGYEQYF. Written as DNA, the CDR3 is TGTGCCAGCACGCTCTCGGGGGGCTACGAGCAGTACTTC.